The clone carrying this T cell receptor (beta chain) came up once. These data are taken from a study of shared clonotypes between healthy human individuals. Some 30,000 T cell genomes, or roughly 180 ng DNA, went into the sorted-subset replicate PCRs. Sequencing was performed with immunoSEQ multiplex PCR; in TCRdb, only in-frame clones are kept and a portion is missing. Of about 1,800,000 clones in the sample, around 96% are singletons; the top ten hold approximately 1%. Naive CD8 cells lacked CD45RO and underwent positive selection for CCR7, leaving out terminally differentiated effector memory CD45RA+ cells. Trimming removed 3 bases at V and 7 bases at J, with 19 bases between. Germline values: CDR1 SGHVS, CDR2 FNYEAQ. The CDR3 length is 15 residues.

The chain links TRBV7-6 to TRBJ2-7, with D possibly being TRBD1 or TRBD2 (5 bases each). The sequence derives from a man aged 18 to 35 in good health. Input material: naive CD8+ T cells sorted from blood. The CDR3 loop is CASSFGAGSLEEQYF. CDR3 DNA sequence: TGTGCCAGCAGCTTTGGGGCAGGGAGCTTAGAAGAGCAGTACTTC.